A single sample gave rise to the 22 T cell receptor beta chains below, sequenced in a study of blood T cell repertoires in COVID-19. Sequencing was performed with immunoSEQ multiplex PCR; in TCRdb, only in-frame clones are kept and a portion is missing. In the table there are 390,000 or so clones, 75% to 90% of which are singletons. Sequenced input: PBMCs or T cells enriched from blood (not recorded which). The receptor source for this set is a man aged 18 to 30 who had recovered from COVID-19.

This rearrangement joins TRBV28 to TRBJ1-2, with D maybe TRBD1 (6 bases). The V gene's germline CDR1 is MDHEN and CDR2 SYDVKM. CDR3 length: 13 residues. Trimming took off 7 bases at V and 8 bases at J, with 17 bases between the two ends. The CDR3 region is CASTQGMFLGYTF. CDR3 nucleotide sequence: TGTGCCAGCACGCAGGGGATGTTTTTGGGCTACACCTTC.

In this sample, this clone turned up once. The rearrangement uses TRBV12-3 or TRBV12-4 and TRBJ1-2; D unresolved. Trimming removed 6 bases at V and 4 bases at J, with 12 bases between. The CDR3 runs 13 residues. CDR3 DNA sequence: TGTGCCAGCAGCCCTCGCCCGGGCTATGGCTACACCTTC. Its protein is CASSPRPGYGYTF.

This clone appeared a single time. For the CDR3, the DNA is TGTGCCACCGGGACAGTAGCACAGGAGACCCAGTACTTC. Protein: CATGTVAQETQYF. The V and J genes are TRBV10-3 and TRBJ2-5; 7 positions match TRBD1. The CDR3 is 13 residues long. Germline trimming cut 10 bases from V and 5 bases from J; bases unmatched to any gene: 10. Germline lookup yields CDR1 ENHRY and CDR2 SYGVKD.

J is TRBJ1-4 and V is TRBV27; the D gene is possibly TRBD1 (5 bases). CDR1 and CDR2 (germline): MNHEY, SMNVEV (reference sequence). Trimming removed 9 bases at V and 0 bases at J, with 17 bases between. The length of the CDR3 is 16 residues. The CDR3 sequence is CASQKTTAATNEKLFF. The CDR3, as DNA: TGTGCCAGTCAAAAGACGACAGCCGCAACTAATGAAAAACTGTTTTTT.

V and J are TRBV7-9 and TRBJ1-1; 7 bases are shared with TRBD1. This CDR3 is built from 15 residues. Germline V gives CDR1 SEHNR, CDR2 FQNEAQ (reference sequence). J was trimmed by 4 bases and V by 5 bases; bases with no gene match: 10. For the CDR3, the DNA is TGTGCCAGCAGCAGCTACAGACAGGGTGGCACTGAAGCTTTCTTT. This gives the protein CASSSYRQGGTEAFF.

This chain joins TRBV24-1 and TRBJ2-1; D might be TRBD1 (5 bases). This CDR3 comprises 15 residues. CDR1 KGHDR and CDR2 SFDVKD come from the germline V gene. Between the trimmed V and J ends, which lost 3 bases and 6 bases, there was a span of 14 bases. The CDR3 sequence: CATSDPGFRRNEQFF. The CDR3 DNA is TGTGCCACCAGTGATCCAGGGTTTAGGCGCAATGAGCAGTTCTTC.

The rearrangement joins TRBV29-1 to TRBJ2-7, with TRBD1 matching over 10 bases. The trim removed 4 bases at V and 3 bases at J, leaving 6 bases unmatched. The CDR3 length is 14 residues. Germline-derived CDR1 and CDR2 are SQVTM and ANQGSEA. CDR3: CSVGPGQGIYEQYF. The CDR3 DNA sequence: TGCAGCGTTGGCCCGGGACAGGGGATCTACGAGCAGTACTTC.

This clone has only one observation. CDR3 bases: TGTGCCAGCAGTTTATCTAACAGGGAACCCCTCCACTTT. Its translation is CASSLSNREPLHF. The V gene is TRBV6-5, the J gene TRBJ1-6; perhaps TRBD1 as D (6 bases). Trimming cost V 4 bases and J 12 bases, with 13 bases left between them. CDR1 is MNHEY, CDR2 SVGAGI, per germline. CDR3 length: 13 residues.

The chain is built from TRBV2 and TRBJ1-1; D gene unclear. CDR1 and CDR2 (germline): SNHLY, FYNNEI. The CDR3 is made up of 14 amino acids. The ends were cut back, 2 bases at V and 10 bases at J, with 17 bases in the middle. CDR3: CASSELRGFRRAFF. CDR3 nucleotides: TGTGCCAGCAGTGAACTTCGAGGGTTTCGTAGAGCTTTCTTT.

This rearrangement joins TRBV2 to TRBJ2-1, with TRBD2 as a possible D gene (5 bases). Trimming left V 5 bases short and J 9 bases short, with 11 bases between. The CDR3 length is 12 residues. CDR1 is SNHLY, CDR2 FYNNEI, per germline. DNA for the CDR3: TGTGCCAGCAGTAAAAATAGCGTTGAGCAGTTCTTC. It encodes CASSKNSVEQFF.

About this clone itself: This CDR3 is also generated by other DNA sequences in the sample. The CDR3 nucleotides read TGTGCCAGTAGTGGCACAGGCGGCAATCAGCCCCAGCATTTT. This gives the protein CASSGTGGNQPQHF. The J gene is TRBJ1-5, the V gene TRBV19; D is perhaps TRBD1 (5 bases). Germline-derived CDR1 and CDR2 are LNHDA and SQIVND (reference sequence). Trimming stripped 5 bases from V and 2 bases from J, with 10 bases between. CDR3 length: 14 residues.

The V gene is TRBV4-3, the J gene TRBJ1-2; D may be TRBD1 (5 bases). The CDR3 loop spans 17 amino acids. CDR1 and CDR2 from the germline V gene are LGHNA and YSLEER. V was clipped by 4 bases and J by 5 bases, with 23 bases between them. CDR3: CASSPGPSGGLGYGYTF. The CDR3, as DNA: TGCGCCAGCAGCCCAGGCCCGTCCGGGGGACTGGGTTATGGCTACACCTTC.

This rearrangement joins TRBV28 to TRBJ2-6, with 10 bases aligning to TRBD2. With 1 base clipped from V and 5 bases from J, the junction kept 8 bases outside the gene matches. The CDR3 length is 18 residues. CDR1 is MDHEN and CDR2 is SYDVKM in the germline V gene. CDR3 protein: CASSLSASGSVRANVLTF. DNA for the CDR3: TGTGCCAGCAGTTTATCGGCTAGCGGGAGCGTTAGGGCCAACGTCCTGACTTTC.

The chain is built from TRBV29-1 and TRBJ2-5, with D possibly being TRBD1 (5 bases). Germline loops: CDR1 SQVTM, CDR2 ANQGSEA. Trimming removed 3 bases at V and 5 bases at J, with 16 bases between. The CDR3 contains 14 residues. This CDR3 reads CSVEGPKEWETQYF. CDR3 sequence (DNA): TGCAGCGTTGAGGGGCCCAAAGAGTGGGAGACCCAGTACTTC.

V gene TRBV13 combines with J gene TRBJ1-1; tentatively, D is TRBD1 (5 bases). V was clipped by 3 bases and J by 0 bases, with 11 bases between them. Germline CDR1 and CDR2: PRHDT and FYEKMQ (reference sequence). CDR3 length equals 15 residues. This CDR3 is CASSFQGLMNTEAFF. The DNA of the CDR3 is TGTGCCAGCAGCTTCCAGGGTTTAATGAACACTGAAGCTTTCTTT.

The chain couples TRBV4-2 to TRBJ2-1; a possible D gene is TRBD2 (6 bases). Germline V CDR1 and CDR2: LGHNA, YNFKEQ. Trimming stripped 0 bases from V and 8 bases from J, with 14 bases between. There are 15 residues in the CDR3. In DNA, the CDR3 is TGTGCCAGCAGCCAAGAGTGGAGCGGGCTCGATGAGCAGTTCTTC. It is translated as CASSQEWSGLDEQFF.

This clone was detected a few times. V and J are TRBV19 and TRBJ2-2; D call uncertain. The germline V gene has CDR1 LNHDA and CDR2 SQIVND (reference sequence). The V gene lost 8 bases and the J gene lost 2 bases, with 9 bases spanning the gap. There are 13 residues in the CDR3. The CDR3: CASFRTNTGELFF. The CDR3 DNA reads TGTGCCAGTTTCCGCACAAACACCGGGGAGCTGTTTTTT.

V usage is TRBV14 and J usage is TRBJ2-7, with 12 bases fitting TRBD1. After removal of 2 bases from V and 9 bases from J, the junction contained 5 bases not matched to a gene. CDR3 length: 14 residues. Germline V gene data show CDR1 as SGHDN and CDR2 as FVKESK. The CDR3 DNA sequence: TGTGCCAGCAGCCAACCGGGACAGGGGGCGGCGCAGTACTTC. It is translated as CASSQPGQGAAQYF.

The gene calls are TRBV7-9 and TRBJ1-3, with 7 bases aligning to TRBD1. Looked up from germline, CDR1 is SEHNR and CDR2 is FQNEAQ (reference sequence). The CDR3 loop spans 17 amino acids. Trimming cost V 1 base and J 0 bases; bases outside gene matches: 6. This chain's CDR3 is CASSLGTGQSSGNTIYF. The DNA of the CDR3 is TGTGCCAGCAGCTTAGGGACAGGCCAGAGCTCTGGAAACACCATATATTTT.

The rearrangement joins TRBV2 to TRBJ1-6, with D tentatively TRBD1 (5 bases). The CDR3 contains 14 residues. Germline V gives CDR1 SNHLY, CDR2 FYNNEI. Trimming cost V 6 bases and J 7 bases, with 13 bases left between them. CDR3 region: CASRRRQQNSPLHF. The CDR3, as DNA: TGTGCCAGCAGGAGGCGACAGCAAAATTCACCCCTCCACTTT. Complete variable domain (other parts from reference TRBV2 and TRBJ1-6): EPEVTQTPSHQVTQMGQEVILRCVPISNHLYFYWYRQILGQKVEFLVSFYNNEISEKSEIFDDQFSVERPDGSNFTLKIRSTKLEDSAMYFCASRRRQQNSPLHFGNGTRLTVT.

This clone was counted ten times or more. This chain links TRBV28 with TRBJ1-2, with 7 bases fitting TRBD1. Germline V lookup: CDR1 MDHEN, CDR2 SYDVKM. This CDR3 is 15 amino acids long. Germline trimming cut 5 bases from V and 4 bases from J; bases unmatched to any gene: 10. CDR3 region: CASSPGQASVYGYTF. CDR3 bases: TGTGCCAGCAGTCCAGGACAGGCCAGCGTCTATGGCTACACCTTC.

The chain links TRBV3-1 (or the pseudogene TRBV3-2) to TRBJ1-2; no definite D call. The germline V gene has CDR1 LGHDT and CDR2 YNNKEL (reference sequence). CDR3 length: 14 residues. V lost 4 bases and J 8 bases, leaving 17 bases between the germline ends. For the CDR3, the DNA is TGTGCCAGCAGCCCTAGTGGGAGTTGGGGAGGCTACACCTTC. Its protein is CASSPSGSWGGYTF.